The 17 T cell receptor beta chains in this list originate from one sample, sequenced in a study of T-cell reconstitution after alpha-beta-depleted transplantation in children. During its preparation, the TCRbeta library received unique molecular identifiers. TCRdb used MiXCR to reprocess the PCR reads, holding one entry per CDR3 protein. The sample records around 250,000 distinct CDR3 sequences, about 25% being singletons. This specimen was PBMCs, taken before TCRalphabeta/CD19-depleted stem cell transplant. The origin of the receptors is a girl aged 2-10 years with Fanconi anemia, due to receive a stem cell transplant.

CDR3 DNA sequence: TGTGCCAGCAGCTTAGTGGGGGGGCCCCGGACCCAGTACTTC. This translates into CASSLVGGPRTQYF. The chain joins TRBV11-2 to TRBJ2-5, with a weak D call TRBD2 (7 bases). The V and J ends lost 1 base and 7 bases respectively, with 13 bases between them. From germline, CDR1 is SGHAT and CDR2 FQNNGV. The CDR3 runs to 14 residues.

This clonotype was seen at least ten times. The chain recombines TRBV12-3 or TRBV12-4 with TRBJ2-1; D is tentatively TRBD1 or TRBD2 (5 bases each). CDR3 length equals 16 residues. Trimming took 2 bases from V and 2 from J, leaving 13 bases between them. CDR3: CASSLRGGYAYNEQFF. The DNA of the CDR3 is TGTGCCAGCAGTTTAAGGGGCGGGTATGCCTACAATGAGCAGTTCTTC.

This clonotype was seen many times. The J gene is TRBJ2-4, the V gene TRBV27, with D possibly being TRBD2 (5 bases). V lost 4 bases, J lost 7 bases, and 17 bases lay in between. This CDR3 comprises 15 residues. Germline CDR1 MNHEY, CDR2 SMNVEV (reference sequence). The CDR3 here is CASSSLAGPLNIQYF. The CDR3 region has the DNA TGTGCCAGCAGTTCGCTGGCGGGCCCTCTCAACATTCAGTACTTC.

This clonotype was counted many times. V is TRBV5-6 and J is TRBJ2-1; D is perhaps TRBD2 (6 bases). CDR1 is SGHDT, CDR2 YYEEEE, per germline. The ends were cut back, 4 bases at V and 7 bases at J, with 12 bases in the middle. The CDR3 has 13 residues. The DNA for the CDR3 is TGTGCCAGCAGCCGGGACTTTCAAAATGAGCAGTTCTTC. Its translation: CASSRDFQNEQFF.

The chain links TRBV5-1 to TRBJ2-2, with D possibly TRBD1 on 5 matching bases. Trimming left V 2 bases short and J 4 bases short, with 15 bases between. This CDR3 region has 16 residues. CDR1 is SGHRS and CDR2 is YFSETQ in the germline V gene. The CDR3 DNA sequence: TGCGCCAGCAGCTTTGACTTCCAGGGCCCCACCGGGGAGCTGTTTTTT. As protein: CASSFDFQGPTGELFF.

The rearrangement links TRBV20-1 to TRBJ1-6, with 12 bases fitting TRBD1. The CDR3 length is 17 residues. The germline V gene has CDR1 DFQATT and CDR2 SNEGSKA (reference sequence). V dropped 3 bases and J dropped 7; count of bases not matched to a gene: 10. CDR3 loop: CSARRGQGALKNSPLHF. In DNA, the CDR3 is TGCAGTGCTAGGAGGGGACAGGGGGCGCTTAAAAATTCACCCCTCCACTTT.

This clonotype was found many times. The J gene is TRBJ2-2, the V gene TRBV9; D gene ambiguous. Trimming stripped 4 bases from V and 7 bases from J, with 11 bases between. The CDR3 covers 13 residues. Germline V gives CDR1 SGDLS, CDR2 YYNGEE. In DNA, the CDR3 is TGTGCCAGCAGCCCGCTGTATGACGGGGAGCTGTTTTTT. It codes for CASSPLYDGELFF.

The chain joins TRBV20-1 to TRBJ2-7; 13 bases map to TRBD2. The V gene's germline CDR1 is DFQATT and CDR2 SNEGSKA (reference sequence). Trimming removed 1 base from V and 4 bases from J; junction bases left unmatched: 7. This CDR3 is built from 16 residues. In nucleotides, the CDR3 is TGCAGTGCTAGAGGTGGGACTAGCGGGACCAAGTACGAGCAGTACTTC. The encoded protein is CSARGGTSGTKYEQYF.

The CDR3 here is CATGGQNTGELFF. For the CDR3, the DNA is TGTGCCACCGGGGGACAGAACACCGGGGAGCTGTTTTTT. This chain uses TRBV24-1 with TRBJ2-2, with a weak D call TRBD1 (6 bases). This CDR3 is 13 amino acids long. CDR1 KGHDR and CDR2 SFDVKD come from the germline V gene. V lost 9 bases to trimming and J lost 1 base, with 8 bases between them.

This clonotype was recorded many times. This chain uses TRBV29-1 with TRBJ1-1; D gene unclear. Per the germline V gene, CDR1 is SQVTM and CDR2 is ANQGSEA. Trimming shortened V by 4 bases and J by 4 bases, and 19 bases separated the two germline ends. The CDR3 consists of 15 residues. The CDR3 sequence is CSVVIPGLESTEAFF. DNA for the CDR3: TGCAGCGTTGTTATTCCGGGCTTAGAGAGCACTGAAGCTTTCTTT.

This clonotype was seen at least ten times. The chain employs TRBV6-1 and TRBJ2-3; D is ambiguous. Germline CDR1 MNHNS, CDR2 SASEGT. Trimming removed 7 bases at V and 7 bases at J, with 6 bases between. This CDR3 spans 10 amino acids. DNA of the CDR3: TGTGCCAGCAAGTTAAATACGCAGTATTTT. Translated: CASKLNTQYF.

This clonotype was seen more than once but under ten times. CDR3: CSARGRRTGENSPLHF. The CDR3 DNA reads TGCAGTGCTAGAGGTAGACGGACAGGGGAGAATTCACCCCTCCACTTT. The chain joins TRBV20-1 to TRBJ1-6, with 9 bases identical to TRBD1. The germline CDR1 and CDR2 sequences are DFQATT and SNEGSKA (reference sequence). The CDR3 totals 16 residues. V shed 1 base, J shed 7 bases, and the junction held 8 bases outside the gene matches.

This clonotype was detected only a few times. J is TRBJ1-2 and V is TRBV20-1; D is unclear. The V gene lost 0 bases and the J gene lost 7 bases, with 18 bases spanning the gap. The CDR3 spans 15 residues. Germline lookup yields CDR1 DFQATT and CDR2 SNEGSKA (reference sequence). CDR3 protein: CSARDPAWRSSGYTF. CDR3 bases: TGCAGTGCTAGAGATCCGGCATGGCGGAGTAGTGGCTACACCTTC.

The DNA of the CDR3 is TGTGCCAGCAGGGACCACAGCACAGATACGCAGTATTTT. Translated, it gives CASRDHSTDTQYF. The gene calls are TRBV28 and TRBJ2-3; D is unclear. The germline gives CDR1 MDHEN, CDR2 SYDVKM. V lost 6 bases and J 0 bases, leaving 7 bases between the germline ends. The CDR3 is 13 amino acids.

The sample holds many counts of this clonotype. This sequence joins TRBV12-3 or TRBV12-4 and TRBJ2-1; a weak D match, TRBD2 (6 bases). CDR3 size: 17 residues. V was cut by 6 bases and J by 2 bases, with 20 bases left in between. The DNA of the CDR3 is TGTGCCAGCAGGGAGGGCGTCGTCAAGCCCGCCTACAATGAGCAGTTCTTC. It codes for CASREGVVKPAYNEQFF.

The rearrangement joins TRBV20-1 to TRBJ1-1; tentatively, D is TRBD1 (5 bases). The germline gives CDR1 DFQATT, CDR2 SNEGSKA (reference sequence). The CDR3 runs 14 residues. Trimming took off 0 bases at V and 1 base at J, with 9 bases between the two ends. As DNA, the CDR3 is TGCAGTGCTAGAGATTTGGGGACGAACACTGAAGCTTTCTTT. It yields the protein CSARDLGTNTEAFF.

This clonotype was seen once. The V and J genes are TRBV6-2 or TRBV6-3 and TRBJ2-7; 10 bases are shared with TRBD2. The germline gives CDR1 MNHEY, CDR2 SVGEGT. The CDR3 covers 18 residues. Trimming removed 2 bases from V and 2 bases from J; junction bases left unmatched: 12. CDR3 in DNA: TGTGCCAGCAGTTACCGGACTAGCGGACAAATCAGCCCCTACGAGCAGTACTTC. It yields the protein CASSYRTSGQISPYEQYF.